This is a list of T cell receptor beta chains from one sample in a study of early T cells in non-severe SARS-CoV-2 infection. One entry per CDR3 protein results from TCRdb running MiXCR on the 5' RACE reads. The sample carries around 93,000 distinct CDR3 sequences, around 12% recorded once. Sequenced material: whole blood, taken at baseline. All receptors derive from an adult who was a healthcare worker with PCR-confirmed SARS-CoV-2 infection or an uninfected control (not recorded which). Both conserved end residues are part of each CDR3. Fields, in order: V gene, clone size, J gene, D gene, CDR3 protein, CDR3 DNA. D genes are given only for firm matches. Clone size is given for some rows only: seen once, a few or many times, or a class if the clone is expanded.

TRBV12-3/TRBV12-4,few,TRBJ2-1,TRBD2,CASSPRDPGGNEQFF,TGTGCCAGCAGTCCGCGGGACCCCGGGGGGAATGAGCAGTTCTTC
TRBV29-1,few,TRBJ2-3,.,CSLLGGAGQRDTQYF,TGCAGCCTCCTAGGTGGTGCGGGGCAGAGAGATACGCAGTATTTT
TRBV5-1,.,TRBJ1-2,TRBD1,CASSTGQGTSGYTF,TGCGCCAGCAGCACCGGACAGGGCACTAGCGGCTACACCTTC
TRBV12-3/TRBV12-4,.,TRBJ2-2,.,CASSLGPPPGELFF,TGTGCCAGCAGTTTAGGCCCCCCCCCCGGGGAGCTGTTTTTT
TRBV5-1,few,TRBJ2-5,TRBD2,CASSSGPRTQETQYF,TGCGCCAGCAGTAGCGGGCCGCGCACCCAAGAGACCCAGTACTTC
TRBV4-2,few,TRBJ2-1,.,CASSQGFGSSKFF,TGTGCCAGCAGCCAAGGTTTCGGGTCGTCTAAGTTCTTC
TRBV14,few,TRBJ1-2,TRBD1,CASSQALGLGGDYGYTF,TGTGCCAGCAGCCAAGCCCTCGGTTTAGGGGGCGACTATGGCTACACCTTC
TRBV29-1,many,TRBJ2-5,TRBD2,CSVGSSGRAQETQYF,TGCAGCGTGGGTTCTAGCGGGAGGGCCCAAGAGACCCAGTACTTC
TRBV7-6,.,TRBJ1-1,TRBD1,CASSAGDRGWNTEAFF,TGTGCCAGCAGCGCGGGAGACAGGGGTTGGAACACTGAAGCTTTCTTT
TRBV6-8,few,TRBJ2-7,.,CASSWYDGIYEQYF,TGTGCCAGCAGTTGGTATGACGGGATCTACGAGCAGTACTTC
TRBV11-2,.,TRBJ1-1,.,CASSLTPGQITEAFF,TGTGCCAGCAGCCTCACCCCAGGACAGATAACTGAAGCTTTCTTT
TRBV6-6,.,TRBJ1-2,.,CASNPGARGYTF,TGTGCCAGCAACCCAGGCGCCAGAGGCTACACCTTC
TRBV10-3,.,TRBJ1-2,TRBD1,CAISERGTGANYGYTF,TGTGCCATCAGTGAAAGAGGGACAGGGGCCAACTATGGCTACACCTTC
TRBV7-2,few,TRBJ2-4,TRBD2,CASSFAGVNIQYF,TGTGCCAGCAGCTTTGCGGGAGTAAACATTCAGTACTTC
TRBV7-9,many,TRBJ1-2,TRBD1,CASSSGTGDYGYTF,TGTGCCAGCAGCTCCGGGACAGGGGACTATGGCTACACCTTC
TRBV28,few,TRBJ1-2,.,CASSTGTRRYGYTF,TGTGCCAGCAGTACAGGCACCCGAAGATATGGCTACACCTTC
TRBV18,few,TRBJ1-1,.,CASSPPGQRGAFF,TGTGCCAGCTCACCACCGGGACAACGGGGAGCTTTCTTT
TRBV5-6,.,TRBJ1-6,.,CASSRGKGDSPLHF,TGTGCCAGCAGCCGTGGGAAAGGGGATTCACCCCTCCACTTT
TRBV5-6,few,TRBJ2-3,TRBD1,CASSSGQGFSTDTQYF,TGTGCCAGCAGCTCCGGACAGGGGTTCAGCACAGATACGCAGTATTTT
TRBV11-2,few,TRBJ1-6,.,CASSLVRAANNSPLHF,TGTGCCAGCAGCTTAGTGCGGGCCGCTAATAATTCACCCCTCCACTTT
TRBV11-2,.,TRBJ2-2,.,CASSLGPLRAGELFF,TGTGCCAGCAGCTTAGGGCCCCTCCGTGCCGGGGAGCTGTTTTTT
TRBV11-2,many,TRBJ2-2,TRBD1,CASSHRDRAMNTGELFF,TGTGCCAGCAGTCATAGGGACAGGGCCATGAACACCGGGGAGCTGTTTTTT